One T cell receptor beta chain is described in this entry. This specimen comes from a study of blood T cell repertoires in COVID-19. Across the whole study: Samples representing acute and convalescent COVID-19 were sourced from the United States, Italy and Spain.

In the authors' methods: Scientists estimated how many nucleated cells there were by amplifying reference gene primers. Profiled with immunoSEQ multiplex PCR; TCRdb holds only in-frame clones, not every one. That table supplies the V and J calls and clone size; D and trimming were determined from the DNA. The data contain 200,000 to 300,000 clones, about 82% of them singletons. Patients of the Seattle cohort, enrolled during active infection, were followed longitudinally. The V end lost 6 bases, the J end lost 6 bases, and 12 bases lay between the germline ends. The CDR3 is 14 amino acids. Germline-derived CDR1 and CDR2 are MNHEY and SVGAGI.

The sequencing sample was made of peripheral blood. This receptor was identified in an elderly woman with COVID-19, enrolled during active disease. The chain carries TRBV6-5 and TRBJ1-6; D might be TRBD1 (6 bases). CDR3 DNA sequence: TGTGCCAGCAGAAACAGGGAGGGTAATTCACCCCTCCACTTT. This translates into CASRNREGNSPLHF.